A single sample is the source of the 17 T cell receptor beta chains below, sequenced in a study of radiation and T cells in renal cell carcinoma. Time point indicated: baseline pretreatment blood. Treatment: 15 Gy SBRT to primary tumor, nephrectomy 4 weeks later. TCRdb's table, derived via immunoSEQ multiplex PCR, lists solely in-frame clones and lacks some. The sample holds approximately 94,000 clones, under 90% seen once. The material sequenced was blood, taken from a patient whose treatment included radiotherapy and nephrectomy. These receptor sequences come from a man aged 60 to 69 with renal cell carcinoma.

This chain uses TRBV6-6 with TRBJ1-5; the D gene is possibly TRBD1 (5 bases). Germline V gene sequence: CDR1 MNHNY, CDR2 SVGAGI (reference sequence). This CDR3 has 14 amino acids. Trimming cost V 4 bases and J 8 bases, with 15 bases left between them. The CDR3 loop is CASSSQGVVEPQHF. The DNA of the CDR3 is TGTGCCAGCAGTTCCCAGGGAGTAGTCGAGCCCCAGCATTTT.

The chain combines TRBV30 with TRBJ1-6, with 7 bases lining up with TRBD1. The CDR3 runs 15 residues. Germline CDR1 reads GTSNPN; CDR2 reads SVGIG (reference sequence). V lost 3 bases, J lost 9 bases, and 11 bases stayed unmatched. For the CDR3, the DNA is TGTGCCTGGAGCGACCAGGGGGTCGGAGTTTCACCCCTCCACTTT. Translating it yields CAWSDQGVGVSPLHF.

The chain joins TRBV5-1 to TRBJ1-1; a possible D gene is TRBD1 (5 bases). V lost 0 bases and J 3 bases, leaving 9 bases between the germline ends. In germline, CDR1 is SGHRS, CDR2 YFSETQ. This CDR3 has 14 amino acids. The CDR3 bases are TGCGCCAGCAGCTTGGCCGGGGGAGACACTGAAGCTTTCTTT. Residues: CASSLAGGDTEAFF.

The CDR3 here is CASSLQGWSYEQYF. The CDR3 DNA reads TGTGCCAGCAGCTTACAGGGATGGTCCTACGAGCAGTACTTC. This chain links TRBV7-8 with TRBJ2-7; tentatively, D is TRBD1 (5 bases). Looked up from germline, CDR1 is SGHVS and CDR2 is FQNEAQ. The length of the CDR3 is 14 residues. The ends were cut back, 2 bases at V and 1 base at J, with 9 bases in the middle.

The genes are TRBV5-6 and TRBJ2-3, with D unclear. The ends were cut back, 0 bases at V and 1 base at J, with 6 bases in the middle. This CDR3 is 14 amino acids long. The germline V gene has CDR1 SGHDT and CDR2 YYEEEE. CDR3 sequence: CASSLDVRTDTQYF. For the CDR3, the DNA is TGTGCCAGCAGCTTGGATGTTCGCACAGATACGCAGTATTTT.

The V gene is TRBV6-1, the J gene TRBJ2-1; D not certain. CDR1 MNHNS and CDR2 SASEGT come from the germline V gene. The CDR3 covers 18 residues. V dropped 2 bases and J dropped 0 bases, with 17 bases sitting between them. CDR3 DNA sequence: TGTGCCAGCAGTGAATCGCCGGGCGCTATCTTCTCCTACAATGAGCAGTTCTTC. It is translated as CASSESPGAIFSYNEQFF.

The chain joins TRBV7-9 to TRBJ1-4; TRBD1 aligns across 8 bases. The CDR3 is 17 residues long. The junction had 11 bases not matched to a gene; V was cut back by 5 bases and J by 3 bases. Germline CDR1 is SEHNR and CDR2 is FQNEAQ (reference sequence). The CDR3 protein is CASSGGSGGRSNEKLFF. The CDR3 bases are TGTGCCAGCAGCGGTGGATCAGGGGGCCGGTCTAATGAAAAACTGTTTTTT.

The chain carries TRBV7-9 and TRBJ1-2, with D possibly being TRBD1 (6 bases). The CDR3 length is 15 residues. With 1 base removed from V and 4 bases from J, the gap between germline ends came to 13 bases. Germline-derived CDR1 and CDR2 are SEHNR and FQNEAQ (reference sequence). This CDR3 is CASSLGGADAYGYTF. CDR3 in DNA: TGTGCCAGCAGCTTAGGGGGGGCGGACGCCTATGGCTACACCTTC.

The chain recombines TRBV11-3 with TRBJ2-3; D possibly corresponds to TRBD1 (6 bases). The CDR3 sequence is 14 residues long. Germline V gives CDR1 SGHNT, CDR2 YENEEA. Trimming removed 5 bases at V and 1 base at J, with 10 bases between. CDR3 nucleotides: TGTGCCAGCAGCCCACGACAGGGCACAGATACGCAGTATTTT. Protein sequence: CASSPRQGTDTQYF. The full variable domain, completed using reference TRBV11-3 and TRBJ2-3, is EAGVVQSPRYKIIEKKQPVAFWCNPISGHNTLYWYLQNLGQGPELLIRYENEEAVDDSQLPKDRFSAERLKGVDSTLKIQPAELGDSAVYLCASSPRQGTDTQYFGPGTRLTVL.

The chain couples TRBV10-3 to TRBJ1-1, with D hard to call. Germline V lookup: CDR1 ENHRY, CDR2 SYGVKD. The CDR3 extends over 15 amino acids. V lost 0 bases and J lost 1, with 9 bases in between. The CDR3 reads CAISESIPGNTEAFF. The CDR3 DNA reads TGTGCCATCAGTGAGTCGATCCCCGGGAACACTGAAGCTTTCTTT.

This CDR3 is CASSLSQPQHF. CDR3 sequence (DNA): TGTGCCAGCAGTTTATCTCAGCCCCAGCATTTT. The rearrangement joins TRBV28 to TRBJ1-5; D is unresolved. The CDR3 has 11 amino acids. In germline, CDR1 is MDHEN, CDR2 SYDVKM. V lost 1 base and J lost 6, with 1 base in between.

The chain is built from TRBV5-1 and TRBJ2-7; TRBD1 matches 11 bases. The CDR3 spans 16 residues. Germline values: CDR1 SGHRS, CDR2 YFSETQ. The trim removed 1 base at V and 3 bases at J, leaving 6 bases unmatched. The CDR3 sequence is CASSLTPGTGGYEQYF. As DNA, the CDR3 is TGCGCCAGCAGCTTGACCCCCGGGACAGGGGGCTACGAGCAGTACTTC.

This clone was seen just once. The V call is TRBV10-3, the J call TRBJ2-7; 10 bases are shared with TRBD2. The CDR3 is 15 residues long. J was trimmed by 0 bases and V by 4 bases; bases with no gene match: 3. The germline CDR1 and CDR2 sequences are ENHRY and SYGVKD. DNA of the CDR3: TGTGCCATCAGTGTTACTAGCGGGGCCTCCTACGAGCAGTACTTC. It specifies CAISVTSGASYEQYF.

This clone was detected once. The rearrangement links TRBV18 to TRBJ1-3; TRBD1 matches at 7 bases. Germline V lookup: CDR1 KGHSH, CDR2 LQKENI. Unmatched junction bases numbered 4, after V lost 5 bases and J lost 0 bases. The CDR3 totals 15 residues. The CDR3 bases are TGTGCCAGCTCAGCTGGGACAGCCTCTGGAAACACCATATATTTT. Amino acids: CASSAGTASGNTIYF.

DNA for the CDR3: TGTGCCAGCAGCTTGGTTGGTGGGGCCTCCTCGGAGTTCTTC. It codes for CASSLVGGASSEFF. The chain combines TRBV5-6 with TRBJ2-1; TRBD1 might be the D (5 bases). Deletions cut 0 bases from V and 14 bases from J, with 18 bases between. CDR1 is SGHDT and CDR2 is YYEEEE in the germline V gene. CDR3 length: 14 amino acids.

The chain joins TRBV7-2 to TRBJ2-5; TRBD2 matches at 10 bases. The length of the CDR3 is 16 residues. Looked up from germline, CDR1 is SGHTA and CDR2 is FQGNSA. Trimming cost V 6 bases and J 1 base; bases outside gene matches: 8. CDR3 nucleotides: TGTGCCAGCAGTTATCAAGCGGGAGGGTCCCAAGAGACCCAGTACTTC. Translating it yields CASSYQAGGSQETQYF.

The genes are TRBV27 and TRBJ2-5; D possibly corresponds to TRBD2 (5 bases). CDR1 and CDR2 from the germline V gene are MNHEY and SMNVEV (reference sequence). Trimming removed 5 bases at V and 5 bases at J, with 18 bases between. This CDR3 comprises 15 residues. The CDR3 DNA sequence: TGTGCCAGCAGTCAAATAGGTGCGCGGGTGGAGACCCAGTACTTC. Amino acid sequence: CASSQIGARVETQYF.